This note documents a single T cell receptor (beta chain) sequence. Generated by immunoSEQ multiplex PCR, the TCRdb table keeps only in-frame clones and is missing some. This repertoire shows 290,000 or so clones, almost 85% found once; its top ten account for approximately 5%. This record belongs to a study of blood T cell repertoires in COVID-19. Study background: Samples representing acute and convalescent COVID-19 were sourced from the United States, Italy and Spain. Sources were T cells, B-cell-depleted T cells, or PBMCs; the material itself was cDNA or gDNA.

The CDR3 is made up of 15 amino acids. Germline V gene data show CDR1 as SGHTA and CDR2 as FQGNSA. Losses at the gene ends were 6 bases for V and 3 bases for J; bases not matched to a gene: 7. The TCR comes from a man between 45 and 60 years old with active or convalescent COVID-19. Sequencing was carried out using peripheral blood. The chain combines TRBV7-2 with TRBJ1-2; 10 positions agree with TRBD1. The CDR3 DNA reads TGTGCCAGCAGAACCGCCGGGACAGGGGACTATGGCTACACCTTC. It encodes CASRTAGTGDYGYTF. The complete variable domain, with remaining parts taken from reference TRBV7-2 and TRBJ1-2, reads GAGVSQSPSNKVTEKGKDVELRCDPISGHTALYWYRQSLGQGLEFLIYFQGNSAPDKSGLPSDRFSAERTGGSVSTLTIQRTQQEDSAVYLCASRTAGTGDYGYTFGSGTRLTVV.